This T cell receptor (beta chain) was recovered during a study of shared clonotypes between healthy human individuals. Of note for this clone: Its cognate antigen is unknown.

Naive CD8 cells were CD45RO-negative, positively selected for CCR7, excluding terminally differentiated effector memory CD45RA+ cells. Here immunoSEQ multiplex PCR was the method, and the copy in TCRdb shows in-frame clones only, minus some. Among about 1,800,000 clones, about 95% were seen once, and the ten largest hold 0.95% to 1.5%. Study-level points and caveats: Having only a few donors restricted how much genetic and exposure-history diversity was captured. Investigators collected only blood, and repertoires in tissues likely differ. Although depth was large, rarefaction showed that sequencing of the sorted subsets was incomplete. When naive CD4 clonotypes were compared across several donors, approximately 5% were shared.

Trimming cost V 3 bases and J 3 bases; bases outside gene matches: 2. Germline values: CDR1 SGHRS, CDR2 YFSETQ. The CDR3 runs 14 residues. Sequencing input: naive CD8+ T cells sorted from blood. This TCR derives from a man younger than 30 in good health. The J gene is TRBJ2-2, the V gene TRBV5-1; 7 positions match TRBD1. CDR3 nucleotide sequence: TGCGCCAGCAGCTGGGACAGATACACCGGGGAGCTGTTTTTT. Encoded protein: CASSWDRYTGELFF.